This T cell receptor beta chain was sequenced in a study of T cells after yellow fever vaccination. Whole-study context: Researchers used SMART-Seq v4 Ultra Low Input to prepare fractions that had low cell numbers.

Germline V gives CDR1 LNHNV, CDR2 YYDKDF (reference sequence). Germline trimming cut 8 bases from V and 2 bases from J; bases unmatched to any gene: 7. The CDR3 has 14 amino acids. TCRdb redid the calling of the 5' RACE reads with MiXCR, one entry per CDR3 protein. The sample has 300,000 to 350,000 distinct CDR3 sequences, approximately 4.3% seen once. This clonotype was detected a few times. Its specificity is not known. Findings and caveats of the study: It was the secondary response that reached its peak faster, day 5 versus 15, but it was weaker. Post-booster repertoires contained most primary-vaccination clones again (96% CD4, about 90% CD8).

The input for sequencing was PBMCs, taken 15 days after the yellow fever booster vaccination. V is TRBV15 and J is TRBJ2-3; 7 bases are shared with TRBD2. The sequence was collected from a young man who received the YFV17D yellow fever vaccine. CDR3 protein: CATAGGGDTDTQYF. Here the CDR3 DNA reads TGTGCCACCGCCGGCGGGGGAGACACAGATACGCAGTATTTT.